This T cell receptor beta chain was documented in a study of breast tumors, draining lymph nodes, adjacent tissues. This clonotype was seen at least ten times. In TCRdb, the multiplex PCR reads were re-called with MiXCR into one record per CDR3 protein. This table has about 63,000 distinct CDR3 sequences, roughly 57% appearing once. This receptor was obtained from a female donor with breast cancer. Some clones in this sample may be carry-over from other donors' samples. Sequencing was carried out using breast tumor tissue.

The CDR3 protein is CASSLGPTNEKLFF. For the CDR3, the DNA is TGCGCCAGCAGCCTCGGACCGACAAATGAAAAACTGTTTTTT. This chain links TRBV5-1 with TRBJ1-4, with D unresolved. Trimming shortened V by 4 bases and J by 5 bases, and 12 bases separated the two germline ends. Germline CDR1 and CDR2: SGHRS and YFSETQ. The CDR3 extends over 14 amino acids.